The 27 T cell receptor beta chains reported below all come from one sample, sequenced in a study of blood T cell repertoires in COVID-19. Sequencing used immunoSEQ multiplex PCR; TCRdb keeps in-frame clones, though not all of them. The repertoire holds about 170,000 clones, with about 90% as singletons. Sequenced sample: PBMCs or T cells enriched from blood (not recorded which). The origin of the receptors is a human donor with acute COVID-19. The donor label of this sample is uncertain.

In this sample, this clone turned up once. This chain links TRBV18 with TRBJ2-7, with D possibly matching TRBD2 (6 bases). The V end lost 2 bases, the J end lost 4 bases, and 12 bases lay between the germline ends. The germline V gene has CDR1 KGHSH and CDR2 LQKENI. The CDR3 runs to 14 residues. The CDR3, as DNA: TGTGCCAGCTCACCAGGAGGGATCCCTTACGAGCAGTACTTC. Protein: CASSPGGIPYEQYF.

The chain has TRBV12-5 and TRBJ2-3, with 7 bases matching TRBD2. With 2 bases clipped from V and 1 base from J, the junction kept 15 bases outside the gene matches. The CDR3 spans 19 residues. Germline lookup yields CDR1 LGHNT and CDR2 FRNRAP. The CDR3 spells CASGLKALGGAGGTDTQYF. As DNA, the CDR3 is TGTGCTAGTGGTTTGAAGGCCCTTGGCGGGGCGGGGGGCACAGATACGCAGTATTTT.

This chain joins TRBV24-1 and TRBJ2-3; 10 bases map to TRBD2. The V and J ends lost 3 bases and 4 bases, in that order; junction bases with no gene match: 9. The CDR3 sequence is 17 residues long. Per the germline V gene, CDR1 is KGHDR and CDR2 is SFDVKD. The CDR3 region is CATSDITSGDRADTQYF. The DNA of the CDR3 is TGTGCCACCAGTGATATAACTAGCGGGGACCGCGCAGATACGCAGTATTTT.

The V and J genes are TRBV5-1 and TRBJ2-7, with a tentative D call TRBD1 (6 bases). The V end lost 4 bases, the J end lost 6 bases, and 17 bases lay between the germline ends. Germline V gene lookup returns CDR1 SGHRS and CDR2 YFSETQ. This CDR3 comprises 14 residues. The CDR3 coding sequence is TGCGCCAGCAGCCCGGGACATAGGGCTGGCGAGCAGTACTTC. As protein: CASSPGHRAGEQYF.

The chain couples TRBV6-5 to TRBJ2-7, with a possible D match to TRBD1 (6 bases). The CDR3 loop spans 13 amino acids. Germline assignment: CDR1 MNHEY and CDR2 SVGAGI. V lost 7 bases and J 2 bases, leaving 12 bases between the germline ends. This CDR3 reads CASTGQGPYEQYF. CDR3 in DNA: TGTGCCAGCACGGGTCAGGGGCCCTACGAGCAGTACTTC.

V usage is TRBV29-1 and J usage is TRBJ2-7; D is perhaps TRBD2 (6 bases). This CDR3 has 13 amino acids. V was pared by 6 bases and J by 2 bases, with 14 bases between. CDR1 is SQVTM and CDR2 is ANQGSEA in the germline V gene. As DNA, the CDR3 is TGCAGCGTGGCGAGGACGGGGGCCTACGAGCAGTACTTC. Amino acid sequence: CSVARTGAYEQYF.

This chain links TRBV20-1 with TRBJ1-5; no clear D gene. The CDR3 extends over 11 amino acids. Germline V gene lookup returns CDR1 DFQATT and CDR2 SNEGSKA (reference sequence). With 6 bases removed from V and 11 bases from J, the gap between germline ends came to 14 bases. CDR3 in amino acids: CSASLSGSQHF. The CDR3 region has the DNA TGCAGTGCCTCATTATCGGGGTCCCAGCATTTT.

The chain recombines TRBV25-1 with TRBJ2-1; D might be TRBD2 (6 bases). The CDR3 extends over 13 amino acids. The ends were cut back, 5 bases at V and 10 bases at J, with 15 bases in the middle. Germline CDR1 and CDR2: MGHDK and SYGVNS. As DNA, the CDR3 is TGTGCCAGCAGTAGGGACTCCGGGTGGGAGCAGTTCTTC. Its translation is CASSRDSGWEQFF.

V is TRBV30 and J is TRBJ2-2; the match to TRBD2 covers 10 bases. The CDR3 runs to 14 residues. Germline V CDR1 and CDR2: GTSNPN, SVGIG (reference sequence). J gave up 7 bases and V 4 bases, and 6 bases lay outside the gene matches. The CDR3 loop reads CAWTQLAGNGELFF. The CDR3 nucleotides read TGTGCCTGGACGCAACTAGCGGGGAACGGGGAGCTGTTTTTT.

This clone was recorded a few times. The rearrangement joins TRBV2 to TRBJ1-5; TRBD1 might be the D (5 bases). The V gene's germline CDR1 is SNHLY and CDR2 FYNNEI. The V end was cut by 3 bases, the J end by 8 bases, with 14 bases between. This CDR3 is 14 amino acids long. As DNA, the CDR3 is TGTGCCAGCAGTGAGGGGCGGAACGGCGAGCCCCAGCATTTT. Its translation is CASSEGRNGEPQHF.

The chain combines TRBV9 with TRBJ2-1; TRBD2 matches at 7 bases. With 3 bases clipped from V and 3 bases from J, the junction kept 3 bases outside the gene matches. Per germline, CDR1 SGDLS and CDR2 YYNGEE. This CDR3 comprises 14 residues. CDR3 residues: CASSDTSDYNEQFF. CDR3 in DNA: TGTGCCAGCAGCGATACTAGCGACTACAATGAGCAGTTCTTC.

The CDR3 DNA sequence: TGTGCCAGCAGCTTAACGAGTCGGGGATTTGGGGCTTTCTTT. Protein: CASSLTSRGFGAFF. This chain connects TRBV7-9 to TRBJ1-1; no clear D gene. Trimming took 2 bases from V and 11 from J, leaving 18 bases between them. CDR1 is SEHNR and CDR2 is FQNEAQ in the germline V gene (reference sequence). The CDR3 has 14 amino acids.

The chain couples TRBV5-1 to TRBJ2-3, with TRBD2 identical over 8 bases. CDR3 size: 14 residues. From germline, CDR1 is SGHRS and CDR2 YFSETQ. With 7 bases clipped from V and 2 bases from J, the junction kept 6 bases outside the gene matches. The CDR3 here is CASRRGGFTDTQYF. DNA of the CDR3: TGCGCCAGCCGTCGGGGGGGTTTCACAGATACGCAGTATTTT.

V is TRBV2 and J is TRBJ2-4; 10 bases are a match to TRBD1. Germline-derived CDR1 and CDR2 are SNHLY and FYNNEI. The CDR3 runs to 15 residues. The junction had 7 bases not matched to a gene; V was cut back by 3 bases and J by 8 bases. Written as DNA, the CDR3 is TGTGCCAGCAGTGAGAGAGGACAGGGGGGTGACATTCAGTACTTC. Its protein is CASSERGQGGDIQYF.

The chain joins TRBV10-3 to TRBJ2-2; TRBD2 agrees at 8 bases. Germline assignment: CDR1 ENHRY and CDR2 SYGVKD. This CDR3 contains 15 residues. With 0 bases clipped from V and 5 bases from J, the junction kept 2 bases outside the gene matches. The CDR3 here is CAISESPGGTGELFF. As DNA, the CDR3 is TGTGCCATCAGTGAGTCACCGGGGGGGACCGGGGAGCTGTTTTTT.

A few counts support this clone. This chain uses TRBV6-2 or TRBV6-3 with TRBJ1-1; D gene uncertain. Deletions cut 3 bases from V and 6 bases from J, with 11 bases between. The CDR3 spans 13 residues. CDR1 and CDR2 (germline): MNHEY, SVGEGT. The DNA of the CDR3 is TGTGCCAGCAGTTATTCGGGTCCGTCTGAAGCTTTCTTT. It is translated as CASSYSGPSEAFF.

The rearrangement links TRBV5-1 to TRBJ1-3, with 10 bases aligning to TRBD1. The germline V gene encodes CDR1 SGHRS and CDR2 YFSETQ. CDR3 length: 15 amino acids. Germline trimming cut 4 bases from V and 4 bases from J; bases unmatched to any gene: 5. The CDR3 bases are TGCGCCAGCAGCCCCGACAGGGGGCCAGGAAACACCATATATTTT. Protein product: CASSPDRGPGNTIYF.

The rearrangement joins TRBV19 to TRBJ2-3; D is uncertain. The CDR3 runs to 12 residues. V was shortened by 4 bases and J by 3 bases, with 5 bases between the two germline ends. CDR1 and CDR2 from the germline V gene are LNHDA and SQIVND (reference sequence). Here the CDR3 reads CASSTRTDTQYF. The CDR3 DNA sequence: TGTGCCAGTAGTACTCGGACAGATACGCAGTATTTT.

This chain joins TRBV19 and TRBJ2-7, with 8 bases lining up with TRBD2. Germline V lookup: CDR1 LNHDA, CDR2 SQIVND (reference sequence). The CDR3 has 14 residues. V was clipped by 8 bases and J by 3 bases; unmatched bases: 9. CDR3 sequence: CASRGAGGLYEQYF. The CDR3 DNA reads as TGTGCCAGTCGCGGGGCGGGGGGCCTCTACGAGCAGTACTTC.

The chain uses TRBV11-2 and TRBJ2-1; TRBD2 matches at 7 bases. The CDR3 covers 13 residues. Germline lookup yields CDR1 SGHAT and CDR2 FQNNGV. After removal of 0 bases from V and 10 bases from J, the junction contained 3 bases not matched to a gene. The CDR3 DNA is TGTGCCAGCAGCTTAGAGGCGGGGGAAGAGCAGTTCTTC. This gives the protein CASSLEAGEEQFF.

The rearrangement uses TRBV7-9 and TRBJ2-2, with 10 nucleotides matching TRBD1. The trim removed 3 bases at V and 3 bases at J, leaving 7 bases unmatched. This CDR3 comprises 17 residues. Germline CDR1 reads SEHNR; CDR2 reads FQNEAQ (reference sequence). As DNA, the CDR3 is TGTGCCAGCAGCTTTCCGACAGGGGGCGAAGACACCGGGGAGCTGTTTTTT. It codes for CASSFPTGGEDTGELFF.

In this sample, this clone turned up once. The chain has TRBV7-2 and TRBJ2-3; tentatively, D is TRBD1 (5 bases). This CDR3 is 13 amino acids long. Germline assignment: CDR1 SGHTA and CDR2 FQGNSA. Trimming shortened V by 7 bases and J by 4 bases, and 12 bases separated the two germline ends. DNA for the CDR3: TGTGCCAGCAAGGGGTTCAACGCAGATACGCAGTATTTT. It specifies CASKGFNADTQYF. Full variable domain (missing parts from reference TRBV7-2 and TRBJ2-3): GAGVSQSPSNKVTEKGKDVELRCDPISGHTALYWYRQSLGQGLEFLIYFQGNSAPDKSGLPSDRFSAERTGGSVSTLTIQRTQQEDSAVYLCASKGFNADTQYFGPGTRLTVL.

V is TRBV9 and J is TRBJ2-2, with TRBD2 matching 9 bases. The CDR3 is 15 amino acids. Germline CDR1 reads SGDLS; CDR2 reads YYNGEE. Unmatched junction bases numbered 3, after V lost 0 bases and J lost 6 bases. Here the CDR3 DNA reads TGTGCCAGCAGCGTAGGAAGCGGGGGGCCCGGGGAGCTGTTTTTT. It codes for CASSVGSGGPGELFF.

V usage is TRBV5-1 and J usage is TRBJ1-2; maybe TRBD1 (6 bases). Germline loops: CDR1 SGHRS, CDR2 YFSETQ. V lost 4 bases, J lost 2 bases, and 12 bases lay in between. The CDR3 is 14 residues long. Here the CDR3 DNA reads TGCGCCAGCAGCCTGACAGGATCCAACTATGGCTACACCTTC. It translates to CASSLTGSNYGYTF.

In this sample, this clone turned up once. V and J are TRBV24-1 and TRBJ2-1, with D possibly being TRBD1 (6 bases). V was cut by 4 bases and J by 5 bases, with 20 bases left in between. The germline gives CDR1 KGHDR, CDR2 SFDVKD. The CDR3 covers 17 residues. Written as DNA, the CDR3 is TGTGCCACCAGTGACCACCTGAGGGGGATGAGGGACAATGAGCAGTTCTTC. Residues: CATSDHLRGMRDNEQFF.

The chain uses TRBV15 and TRBJ1-2, with a tentative D call TRBD1 (6 bases). The CDR3 covers 14 residues. With 1 base removed from V and 4 bases from J, the gap between germline ends came to 10 bases. CDR1 and CDR2 from the germline V gene are LNHNV and YYDKDF (reference sequence). The CDR3 nucleotides are TGTGCCACCAGCAGAGCTCAGGGGACCTATGGCTACACCTTC. Protein product: CATSRAQGTYGYTF. Supplemented by reference TRBV15 and TRBJ1-2, the full variable domain reads DAMVIQNPRYQVTQFGKPVTLSCSQTLNHNVMYWYQQKSSQAPKLLFHYYDKDFNNEADTPDNFQSRRPNTSFCFLDIRSPGLGDTAMYLCATSRAQGTYGYTFGSGTRLTVV.

The rearrangement links TRBV5-8 to TRBJ2-1; TRBD1 is a possible D gene (5 bases). V gave up 3 bases and J gave up 0 bases, with 22 bases separating them. The length of the CDR3 is 19 residues. Germline lookup yields CDR1 SGHTS and CDR2 YDEGEE. The CDR3 coding sequence is TGTGCCAGCAGCTCCCAAGGGTTCTGGGGCTTTAGCTCCTACAATGAGCAGTTCTTC. Amino acid sequence: CASSSQGFWGFSSYNEQFF. Complete variable domain (other parts from reference TRBV5-8 and TRBJ2-1): EAGVTQSPTHLIKTRGQQATLRCSPISGHTSVYWYQQALGLGLQFLLWYDEGEERNRGNFPPRFSGRQFPNYSSELNVNALELEDSALYLCASSSQGFWGFSSYNEQFFGPGTRLTVL.